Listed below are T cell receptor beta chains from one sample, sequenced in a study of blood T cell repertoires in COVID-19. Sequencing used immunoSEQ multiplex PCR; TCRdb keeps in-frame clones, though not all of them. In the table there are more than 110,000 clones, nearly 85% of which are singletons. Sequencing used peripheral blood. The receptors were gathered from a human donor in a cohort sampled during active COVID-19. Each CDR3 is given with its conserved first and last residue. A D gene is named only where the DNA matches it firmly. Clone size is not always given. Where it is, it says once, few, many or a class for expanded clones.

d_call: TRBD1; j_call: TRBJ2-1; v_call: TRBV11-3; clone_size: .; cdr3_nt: TGTGCCAGCAGCTTAGGGGGACAGGGAAACAATGAGCAGTTCTTC; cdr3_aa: CASSLGGQGNNEQFF
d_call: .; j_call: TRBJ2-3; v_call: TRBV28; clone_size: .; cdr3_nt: TGTGCCAGCAGTTTACCGTCAGATACGCAGTATTTT; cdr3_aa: CASSLPSDTQYF
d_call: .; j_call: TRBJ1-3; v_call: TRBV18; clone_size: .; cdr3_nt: TGTGCCAGCTCACCAGGGGCCTTTGGAAACACCATATATTTT; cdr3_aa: CASSPGAFGNTIYF
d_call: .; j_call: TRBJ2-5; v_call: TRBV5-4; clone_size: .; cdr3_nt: TGTGCCAGCAGGGGGCAGGGTGAGACCCAGTACTTC; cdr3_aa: CASRGQGETQYF
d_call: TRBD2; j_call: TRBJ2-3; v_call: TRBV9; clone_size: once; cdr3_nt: TGTGCCAGCAGCGTAGAAGTGGCGGGAGTTTCTACGCAGTATTTT; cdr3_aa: CASSVEVAGVSTQYF
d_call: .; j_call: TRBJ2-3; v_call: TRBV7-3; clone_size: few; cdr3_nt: TGTGCCAGCAGCGCCTATAGCACAGATACGCAGTATTTT; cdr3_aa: CASSAYSTDTQYF
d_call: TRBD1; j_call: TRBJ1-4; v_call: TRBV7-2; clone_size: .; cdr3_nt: TGTGCCAGCAGCTTAGGTCCCGAGACAGGGTTACGAAAACTGTTTTTT; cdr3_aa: CASSLGPETGLRKLFF
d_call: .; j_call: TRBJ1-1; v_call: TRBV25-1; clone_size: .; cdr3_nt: TGTGCCAGCAGTGAATACCGCGGAGCAAACACTGAAGCTTTCTTT; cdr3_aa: CASSEYRGANTEAFF
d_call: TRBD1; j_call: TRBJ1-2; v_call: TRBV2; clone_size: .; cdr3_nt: TGTGCCAGCAGCGCGGGACAGCTTAGCAACTATGGCTACACCTTC; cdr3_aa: CASSAGQLSNYGYTF
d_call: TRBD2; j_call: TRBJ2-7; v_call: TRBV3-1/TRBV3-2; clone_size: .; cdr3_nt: TGTGCCAGCAGCCCGGCGGGGGGCGGATTTTCAAAGTACTTC; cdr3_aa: CASSPAGGGFSKYF
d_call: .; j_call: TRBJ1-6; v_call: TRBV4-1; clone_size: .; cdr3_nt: TGCGCCAGCAGCCAAGAGACAGGAGGCAATTCACCCCTCCACTTT; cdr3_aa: CASSQETGGNSPLHF
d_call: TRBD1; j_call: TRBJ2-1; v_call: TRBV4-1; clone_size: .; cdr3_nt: TGCGCCAGCAGCTTGCGACAGGGCTACAATGAGCAGTTCTTC; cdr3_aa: CASSLRQGYNEQFF
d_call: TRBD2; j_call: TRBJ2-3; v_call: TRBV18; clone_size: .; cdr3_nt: TGTGCCAGCTCACCACGGGGCGGGAGTCGTCCAGATACGCAGTATTTT; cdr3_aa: CASSPRGGSRPDTQYF
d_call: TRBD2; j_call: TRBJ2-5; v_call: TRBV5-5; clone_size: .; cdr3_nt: TGTGCCAGTTTCCGAGGGGCGGGGGGAGAGGAGACCCAGTACTTC; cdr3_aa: CASFRGAGGEETQYF